A selection of T cell receptor beta chains follows, all from one sample in a study of T cell repertoires in cytomegalovirus infection. A single record per CDR3 protein comes from TCRdb applying MiXCR to the reads. Of 560,000 or so distinct CDR3 sequences in the sample, approximately 15% were seen once. Sequencing used CD8+ T cells from PBMCs. Every receptor here comes from a human donor in good health (CMV status not recorded). Some clones in this sample may be carry-over from other donors' samples. Both conserved end residues are trimmed from each CDR3. Clone size is stated in some rows and not others, as once, few, many or a class when expanded.

ATSRDRALNTEAF many TRBV15
ASSHSGETQY few TRBV4-1
ASATGLASDTQY many TRBV7-9
ASTGIGARENEQF few TRBV27
ASGLSFQGAAEAF many TRBV12-5
ASRGPGQPQH NA TRBV2
ATSRDAGRAGELF many TRBV15
ASSLRQAQPQH many TRBV12-3/TRBV12-4
ASSLRWYTRTEAF many TRBV7-9
ASSLASGNQPQH few TRBV7-9
ASSQPGTTYEQY NA TRBV4-1
ATSDVQGGRADTDTQY NA TRBV24-1
ASSVAREGEQY few TRBV9
ASSRRGNTEAF many TRBV27
ASSSYMNTEAF many TRBV14
ASSLRARVPQY many TRBV7-3
ASSSLAGGANEQF few TRBV27
ASSFDGNTEAF many TRBV7-3
ASSIGSGGQPQH many TRBV19
ASGPKPYNEQF many TRBV19
ASSSVLAGASTDTQY many TRBV28
ASSSPGTGGYEQY few TRBV28
ASSSGLIYDQY once TRBV7-6
ASSPQGGQY many TRBV7-9
ASSQDWRLEYSNQPQH many TRBV4-2
ASSYVRDRGREDYGYT many TRBV6-2/TRBV6-3
ASSQAGGGTSPLH NA TRBV4-2
ASSPRQGTYGYT many TRBV11-2
ASSPSPESEAF few TRBV3-1
ASSLRTTYEQY few TRBV12-3/TRBV12-4
ASSLLPTEQLNTEAF many TRBV7-2
ASSSPPAEYA many TRBV7-9
ASSLGAWEQY many TRBV6-6
ASMGGGLAFGEQF NA TRBV2
ASSFIPGGADEQF NA TRBV27
ASSPHRIASTDTQY many TRBV11-2
ASSSPVRGLSKAAF many TRBV7-9
ASSLSKGAYGYT NA TRBV27
ASSAEGGVPRRTDTQY NA TRBV5-5
ASSPQGEGNTIY NA TRBV2
ASTPRGHYSPLH NA TRBV6-5
ASSVGQGASEPQH NA TRBV9
SARAGGVNEQF many TRBV20-1
ASSHLGAGEETQY many TRBV4-1
ASGTPPYEQY many TRBV12-5
ASSSRLGNEQY many TRBV7-9
AIREGLRNNEQF NA TRBV10-3
ASSYGGQGLGKNIQY many TRBV6-5
ATPPGENTEAF few TRBV4-1
ASSPWTGLVEKLF NA TRBV12-3/TRBV12-4
ASGLRESSYNEQF NA TRBV12-5
ASSLGQGQHGYT NA TRBV6-6